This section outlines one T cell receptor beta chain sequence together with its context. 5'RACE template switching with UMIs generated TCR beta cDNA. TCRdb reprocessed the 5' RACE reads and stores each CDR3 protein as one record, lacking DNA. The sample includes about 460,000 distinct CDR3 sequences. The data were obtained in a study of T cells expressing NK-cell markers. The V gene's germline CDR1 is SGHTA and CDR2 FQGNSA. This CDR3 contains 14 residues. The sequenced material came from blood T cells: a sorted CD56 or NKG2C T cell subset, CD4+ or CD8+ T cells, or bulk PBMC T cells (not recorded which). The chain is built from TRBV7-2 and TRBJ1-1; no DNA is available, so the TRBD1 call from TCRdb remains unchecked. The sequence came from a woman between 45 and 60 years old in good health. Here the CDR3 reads CASSFDSLNTEAFF.